Each of the 27 T cell receptor beta chains below was sequenced from the same sample in a study of cytomegalovirus exposure and HLA in healthy donors. This table comes from immunoSEQ multiplex PCR, and its TCRdb copy is limited to in-frame clones, with some not included. The table includes about 150,000 clones, around 88% detected once. Sequencing input: PBMCs. Every receptor here comes from a man between 18 and 29 years old in good health and CMV-seropositive.

CDR3 DNA sequence: TGCGCCAGCTGGACCGGGGGGGCGAACACTGAAGCTTTCTTT. This encodes CASWTGGANTEAFF. The V gene is TRBV5-1, the J gene TRBJ1-1, with D possibly TRBD1 on 6 matching bases. V was clipped by 7 bases and J by 1 base, with 14 bases between them. Per the germline V gene, CDR1 is SGHRS and CDR2 is YFSETQ. The CDR3 spans 14 residues. The full variable domain, its missing parts supplied by reference TRBV5-1 and TRBJ1-1, is KAGVTQTPRYLIKTRGQQVTLSCSPISGHRSVSWYQQTPGQGLQFLFEYFSETQRNKGNFPGRFSGRQFSNSRSEMNVSTLELGDSALYLCASWTGGANTEAFFGQGTRLTVV.

This clone was observed a few times. Relative to the germline gene, one junction end is altered; a read error may explain this. This sequence joins TRBV7-9 and TRBJ1-2; unclear D gene. CDR1 and CDR2 (germline): SEHNR, FQNEAQ (reference sequence). CDR3 length equals 9 residues. CDR3: CASSSVPAF. Here the CDR3 DNA reads TGTGCCAGCAGCTCGGTGCCTGCCTTC.

This chain connects TRBV5-8 to TRBJ2-1, with TRBD1 as a possible D gene (6 bases). This CDR3 has 17 residues. The germline V gene encodes CDR1 SGHTS and CDR2 YDEGEE. The V end was cut by 3 bases, the J end by 4 bases, with 20 bases between. The CDR3 DNA reads as TGTGCCAGCAGCTCCTCCAGGACAGCCGAACGGTACAATGAGCAGTTCTTC. It is translated as CASSSSRTAERYNEQFF.

The chain links TRBV6-1 to TRBJ1-5, with 8 bases that match TRBD1. The V gene's germline CDR1 is MNHNS and CDR2 SASEGT. Germline trimming cut 0 bases from V and 2 bases from J; bases unmatched to any gene: 0. This CDR3 is 15 amino acids long. CDR3 residues: CASSEAGQGNQPQHF. DNA of the CDR3: TGTGCCAGCAGTGAAGCGGGACAGGGCAATCAGCCCCAGCATTTT.

This clone showed up many times. The J gene is TRBJ2-7, the V gene TRBV7-6, with D possibly TRBD2 on 6 matching bases. The ends were cut back, 2 bases at V and 6 bases at J, with 17 bases in the middle. The germline CDR1 and CDR2 sequences are SGHVS and FNYEAQ. This CDR3 has 15 amino acids. The CDR3 bases are TGTGCCAGCAGCTTACTCGGGACTGAAGGATTCGAGCAGTACTTC. Its translation is CASSLLGTEGFEQYF.

Only a few counts were recorded for this clone. CDR3 sequence reads: CASSPARGRAGDEQYF. In DNA, the CDR3 is TGTGCCAGCAGCCCTGCGCGGGGGAGGGCGGGGGACGAGCAGTACTTC. The genes are TRBV7-8 and TRBJ2-7, with TRBD2 matching over 7 bases. J was trimmed by 5 bases and V by 5 bases; bases with no gene match: 15. Germline CDR1 SGHVS, CDR2 FQNEAQ. The CDR3 has 16 amino acids. The variable domain in full, with the rest retrieved from reference TRBV7-8 and TRBJ2-7, is GAGVSQSPRYKVAKRGQDVALRCDPISGHVSLFWYQQALGQGPEFLTYFQNEAQLDKSGLPSDRFFAERPEGSVSTLKIQRTQQEDSAVYLCASSPARGRAGDEQYFGPGTRLTVT.

Comment on this clone: Other DNA sequences in this sample translate to the same CDR3. J is TRBJ2-2 and V is TRBV6-5; TRBD2 is a possible D gene (5 bases). Trimming shortened V by 6 bases and J by 1 base, and 12 bases separated the two germline ends. This CDR3 is 15 amino acids long. In germline, CDR1 is MNHEY, CDR2 SVGAGI. The CDR3 bases are TGTGCCAGCAGCCCAGACCGGGGGAACACCGGGGAGCTGTTTTTT. Its translation: CASSPDRGNTGELFF.

The chain combines TRBV27 with TRBJ2-5; 13 nucleotides match TRBD2. The CDR3 is 16 residues long. The germline V gene has CDR1 MNHEY and CDR2 SMNVEV (reference sequence). V was pared by 5 bases and J by 3 bases, with 6 bases of the junction left unmatched. The CDR3 is CASSLGTSGAKETQYF. The CDR3 DNA is TGTGCCAGCAGTCTTGGGACTAGCGGGGCGAAAGAGACCCAGTACTTC.

The genes are TRBV6-6 and TRBJ1-6; D not certain. The germline gives CDR1 MNHNY, CDR2 SVGAGI (reference sequence). The CDR3 consists of 12 residues. Trimming stripped 9 bases from V and 9 bases from J, with 12 bases between. The CDR3 DNA is TGTGCCAGTTGCGGAGTCAGTTCACCCCTCCACTTT. Translated, it gives CASCGVSSPLHF.

This clone was seen only a few times. The rearrangement joins TRBV18 to TRBJ1-1; no clear D. The CDR3 is made up of 14 amino acids. Germline V gene data show CDR1 as KGHSH and CDR2 as LQKENI. The V end was cut by 3 bases, the J end by 5 bases, with 13 bases between. The CDR3: CASSPGLNPTEAFF. The CDR3, as DNA: TGTGCCAGCTCACCTGGGCTGAACCCGACTGAAGCTTTCTTT.

V and J are TRBV19 and TRBJ2-1; the match to TRBD2 covers 10 bases. This CDR3 region has 12 residues. The trim removed 11 bases at V and 5 bases at J, leaving 3 bases unmatched. CDR1 LNHDA and CDR2 SQIVND come from the germline V gene (reference sequence). The CDR3 coding sequence is TGTGCCGCCGGACTAGCGGACAATGAGCAGTTCTTC. Amino acids: CAAGLADNEQFF.

V is TRBV29-1 and J is TRBJ2-1; no clear D. Germline lookup yields CDR1 SQVTM and CDR2 ANQGSEA. The V end lost 1 base, the J end lost 6 bases, and 10 bases lay between the germline ends. The CDR3 runs to 13 residues. Here the CDR3 reads CSVEAARRNEQFF. The CDR3 bases are TGCAGCGTTGAAGCCGCCAGGCGCAATGAGCAGTTCTTC.

CDR3 nucleotide sequence: TGTGCCAGCAGCGCGGGGACAGAAAAGTACAATGAGCAGTTCTTC. This encodes CASSAGTEKYNEQFF. The V gene is TRBV9, the J gene TRBJ2-1; the match to TRBD1 covers 7 bases. The CDR3 covers 15 residues. The germline gives CDR1 SGDLS, CDR2 YYNGEE. The junction had 7 bases not matched to a gene; V was cut back by 3 bases and J by 4 bases.

The chain combines TRBV28 with TRBJ2-3; D remains unclear. The CDR3 is made up of 16 amino acids. CDR1 is MDHEN and CDR2 is SYDVKM in the germline V gene. The V gene lost 1 base and the J gene lost 2 bases, with 13 bases spanning the gap. Here the CDR3 reads CASSLFPAQVTDTQYF. DNA for the CDR3: TGTGCCAGCAGTTTATTTCCTGCGCAGGTCACAGATACGCAGTATTTT.

The chain uses TRBV18 and TRBJ2-7; D may be TRBD2 (6 bases). Germline loops: CDR1 KGHSH, CDR2 LQKENI. The CDR3 has 15 residues. The V end lost 0 bases, the J end lost 0 bases, and 9 bases lay between the germline ends. CDR3 nucleotides: TGTGCCAGCTCACCACCGGGACTCAGCTCCTACGAGCAGTACTTC. The encoded protein is CASSPPGLSSYEQYF.

The chain couples TRBV6-4 to TRBJ1-2, with D tentatively TRBD1 (6 bases). Trimming took 11 bases from V and 2 from J, leaving 15 bases between them. The CDR3 extends over 13 amino acids. The germline V gene encodes CDR1 MRHNA and CDR2 SNTAGT. DNA of the CDR3: TGTGCCCCCTCGGGGAGGGGGAACTATGGCTACACCTTC. Protein sequence: CAPSGRGNYGYTF.

CDR3 in DNA: TGTGCCAGCAGCGCCGGGACAGGTCGAAATGAGCAGTTCTTC. Translated: CASSAGTGRNEQFF. The rearrangement links TRBV5-5 to TRBJ2-1; 8 bases are a match to TRBD1. The CDR3 runs 14 residues. Germline assignment: CDR1 SGHKS and CDR2 YYEKEE (reference sequence). V lost 4 bases and J lost 7; bases outside the gene matches: 7.

V and J are TRBV5-1 and TRBJ2-3; 8 bases align to TRBD2. CDR1 and CDR2 from the germline V gene are SGHRS and YFSETQ. The length of the CDR3 is 18 residues. V shed 1 base and J 3 bases; nucleotides not matched to a gene: 13. The CDR3 DNA reads as TGCGCCAGCAGCTTGCCCCCTTATAGCGGGGAACTAACAGATACGCAGTATTTT. This sequence encodes CASSLPPYSGELTDTQYF.

This chain connects TRBV7-2 to TRBJ2-1, with no clear D. Germline V gives CDR1 SGHTA, CDR2 FQGNSA. This CDR3 has 11 amino acids. Trimming shortened V by 2 bases and J by 7 bases, and 3 bases separated the two germline ends. CDR3: CASSLRNEQFF. The CDR3, as DNA: TGTGCCAGCAGCTTACGGAATGAGCAGTTCTTC.

For this clone: Additional DNA sequences in this sample encode the identical CDR3. The chain joins TRBV27 to TRBJ2-7; TRBD1 aligns across 10 bases. With V trimmed by 2 bases and J by 2 bases, 3 bases remained unmatched. The CDR3 sequence is 15 residues long. Germline lookup yields CDR1 MNHEY and CDR2 SMNVEV (reference sequence). The CDR3 sequence: CASSLTGQGTYEQYF. DNA of the CDR3: TGTGCCAGCAGTTTAACGGGACAGGGGACCTACGAGCAGTACTTC.

The gene calls are TRBV7-8 and TRBJ1-2; 12 bases align to TRBD1. The CDR3 contains 16 residues. Germline CDR1 SGHVS, CDR2 FQNEAQ. V shed 2 bases and J 7 bases; nucleotides not matched to a gene: 8. This CDR3 reads CASSLRLGTGGSGYTF. The CDR3, as DNA: TGTGCCAGCAGCTTAAGGTTGGGGACAGGGGGCTCTGGCTACACCTTC.

This rearrangement joins TRBV2 to TRBJ1-5, with D unclear. The CDR3 consists of 15 residues. The ends were cut back, 4 bases at V and 5 bases at J, with 15 bases in the middle. Germline V lookup: CDR1 SNHLY, CDR2 FYNNEI. CDR3 in DNA: TGTGCCAGCAGTGGGGCCGAAAGGAGGCATCAGCCCCAGCATTTT. Its translation: CASSGAERRHQPQHF.

The rearrangement joins TRBV11-2 to TRBJ1-2; D not certain. This CDR3 contains 12 residues. Looked up from germline, CDR1 is SGHAT and CDR2 is FQNNGV. Trimming removed 0 bases from V and 8 bases from J, with 7 bases in between. CDR3 DNA: TGTGCCAGCAGCTTAGAGTACCGGGGCTACACCTTC. This encodes CASSLEYRGYTF.

The chain employs TRBV19 and TRBJ2-5; no clear D. The V gene's germline CDR1 is LNHDA and CDR2 SQIVND (reference sequence). Trimming left V 0 bases short and J 0 bases short, with 8 bases between. The CDR3 consists of 15 residues. As DNA, the CDR3 is TGTGCCAGTAGTATAGATTTGGAGAACCAAGAGACCCAGTACTTC. This translates into CASSIDLENQETQYF.

The rearrangement joins TRBV4-3 to TRBJ1-1, with 8 bases that match TRBD1. V was clipped by 1 base and J by 3 bases; unmatched bases: 4. Looked up from germline, CDR1 is LGHNA and CDR2 is YSLEER. This CDR3 is 15 amino acids long. The CDR3 region has the DNA TGCGCCAGCAGCCAAGTGGACAGGGACTACACTGAAGCTTTCTTT. This encodes CASSQVDRDYTEAFF.

This clone was detected once. The J gene is TRBJ1-1, the V gene TRBV20-1; the D is unclear. The CDR3 is 10 residues long. The V gene's germline CDR1 is DFQATT and CDR2 SNEGSKA (reference sequence). V was clipped by 6 bases and J by 11 bases, with 13 bases between them. The CDR3 DNA follows: TGCAGTGCCACGAGACAAAATGCTTTCTTT. Translated, it gives CSATRQNAFF.

V and J are TRBV6-5 and TRBJ2-5; tentatively, D is TRBD2 (7 bases). The CDR3 is 15 amino acids. CDR1 is MNHEY and CDR2 is SVGAGI in the germline V gene. The germline V and J ends were trimmed by 2 bases and 7 bases, with 17 bases remaining between them. CDR3 residues: CASSYGQGGGGTQYF. The CDR3 coding sequence is TGTGCCAGCAGTTACGGGCAGGGAGGGGGAGGGACCCAGTACTTC.